These T cell receptor beta chains were read from a single sample in a study of T-cell reconstitution after alpha-beta-depleted transplantation in children. TCRdb redid the calling of the PCR reads with MiXCR, one entry per CDR3 protein. The sample includes 360,000 or so distinct CDR3 sequences, around 21% seen only once; the top ten take less than 4.5%. The sequencing here drew on PBMCs from the stem cell graft donor, taken from the stem cell graft. The receptor set was obtained from a human donor who donated a stem cell graft to a child with acute myeloid leukemia. CDR3s include the opening cysteine and the closing phenylalanine or tryptophan. Fields, in order: V gene, D gene, clone size, J gene, CDR3 protein, CDR3 DNA. A D gene is named only where the DNA matches it firmly. For some rows the clone size is stated as once, few or many, or as a class when expanded; others skip it.

>TRBV12-3/TRBV12-4|TRBD2|few|TRBJ2-1
CASSFDAGTGLVNNEQFF
TGTGCCAGCAGTTTTGATGCGGGCACGGGACTAGTCAACAATGAGCAGTTCTTC
>TRBV9|.|.|TRBJ2-1
CASSVGWNGRSSYNEQFF
TGTGCCAGCAGCGTAGGATGGAACGGTCGAAGCTCCTACAATGAGCAGTTCTTC
>TRBV5-5|TRBD1|many|TRBJ1-5
CASSGIRGSDQPQHF
TGTGCCAGCAGCGGTATCAGGGGGTCCGATCAGCCCCAGCATTTT
>TRBV4-2|TRBD1|many|TRBJ2-7
CASSPGQGDYEQYF
TGTGCCAGCAGCCCGGGACAGGGTGACTACGAGCAGTACTTC
>TRBV28|.|once|TRBJ2-3
CASSPVGRSTDTQYF
TGTGCCAGCAGTCCCGTAGGGCGAAGCACAGATACGCAGTATTTT
>TRBV5-1|TRBD1|.|TRBJ2-1
CASSLSGTGLYNEQFF
TGCGCCAGCAGCTTGTCCGGGACAGGGCTTTACAATGAGCAGTTCTTC
>TRBV9|TRBD1|.|TRBJ2-5
CASSLTGTGRETQYF
TGTGCCAGCAGCCTAACCGGGACAGGGAGGGAGACCCAGTACTTC
>TRBV29-1|TRBD2|many|TRBJ2-3
CSVGGTSGTSTDTQYF
TGCAGCGTCGGAGGGACTAGCGGGACCAGCACAGATACGCAGTATTTT
>TRBV29-1|.|.|TRBJ2-4
CSVGAQGLKNIQYF
TGCAGCGTTGGGGCCCAGGGTCTCAAAAACATTCAGTACTTC
>TRBV20-1|TRBD1|many|TRBJ2-5
CSARGAGGLGETQYF
TGCAGTGCTAGAGGGGCAGGGGGCCTGGGGGAGACCCAGTACTTC
>TRBV5-7|.|.|TRBJ1-5
CASSQGIDQPQHF
TGTGCCAGCAGCCAGGGGATCGATCAGCCCCAGCATTTT
>TRBV7-2|TRBD2|many|TRBJ2-1
CASSRLAGGSEEQFF
TGTGCCAGCAGCCGACTAGCGGGAGGGTCTGAGGAGCAGTTCTTC
>TRBV12-3/TRBV12-4|.|many|TRBJ2-7
CASSLNGAGVYEQYF
TGTGCCAGCAGTTTAAACGGGGCAGGGGTTTACGAGCAGTACTTC
>TRBV12-3/TRBV12-4|.|many|TRBJ2-1
CASSDPSSSSYNEQFF
TGTGCCAGCAGCGATCCTTCAAGCTCATCCTACAATGAGCAGTTCTTC
>TRBV4-2|.|.|TRBJ2-2
CASSQEDGTGELFF
TGTGCCAGCAGCCAAGAGGACGGGACCGGGGAGCTGTTTTTT